Sequencing of this T cell receptor (beta chain) was carried out in a study of shared clonotypes between healthy human individuals. Naive CD8 cells lacked CD45RO and underwent positive selection for CCR7, leaving out terminally differentiated effector memory CD45RA+ cells. The CDR3 loop spans 16 amino acids. V lost 7 bases, J lost 3 bases, and 19 bases lay in between. In germline, CDR1 is MNHEY, CDR2 SMNVEV (reference sequence). Clones were sequenced by immunoSEQ multiplex PCR, and TCRdb holds only the in-frame ones, with some missing. This sample has hundreds of thousands of clones, with 85% to 95% found just once.

The sample consisted of naive CD8+ T cells sorted from blood. The gene calls are TRBV27 and TRBJ1-5, with D tentatively TRBD1 (5 bases). The clonotype was recovered from a woman aged 30 to 39 in good health. This CDR3 reads CASTSVGGAINQPQHF. The CDR3 DNA sequence: TGTGCCAGCACATCAGTGGGAGGGGCGATCAATCAGCCCCAGCATTTT.